This T cell receptor (beta chain) emerged from a study of CXCR3-negative and CXCR3-positive naive CD8 T cells. Study-level findings and limits: The study found more hydrophobic TRB CDR3s in CXCR3-positive naive cells than in CXCR3-negative naive cells. For naive cells, CXCR3-negative and CXCR3-positive subsets had similar TRBV-TRBJ usage; for memory cells, usage differed.

cDNA libraries for TRB were generated by 5' RACE incorporating UMI labels. TCRdb reanalyzed the 5' RACE reads, giving one entry per CDR3 protein sequence and no DNA. Recorded for this sample: roughly 130,000 distinct CDR3 sequences. In regard to this clonotype: Its target is unknown.

Looked up from germline, CDR1 is SGHVS and CDR2 is FNYEAQ. The CDR3 is made up of 14 amino acids. The chain recombines TRBV7-6 with TRBJ2-7; TCRdb's D call, TRBD2, is unchecked because there is no DNA. Material: naive CXCR3+ CD8+ T cells from blood. Subset given: CD45RO-CCR7+CD27+CD95- naive CD8+ T cells expressing CXCR3 (TNR3+). This clonotype originated in a human donor in good health. Some clones in this sample may be carry-over from other donors' samples. CDR3 loop: CASRTDVLAGEFYF.